Detailed here is one T cell receptor beta chain. Its binding antigen is unknown. No clone much larger than this one lies a single base away; base qualities are absent. The sample originates from a study of T cell responses to AZD1222 COVID-19 vaccine (dated by TCRdb to the early 2020s). In the study overall: A total of more than 230 trial participants underwent TCR sequencing, of whom roughly 210 had received two doses of AZD1222 and around 25 had received two doses of the MenACWY control vaccine. Trial participants were enrolled into age subgroups of 18-55, 56-69 and 70-plus years, which contained about 160, 30 and 59 TCR-sequenced participants, respectively. Study-level results and caveats: After two AZD1222 doses, spike-specific TCR breadth and depth were significantly higher than at day 0 and than in MenACWY recipients. Most participants were white British and females outnumbered males, and the authors suggested that clonal diversity may have been underestimated. Nearly half of unique spike-specific TCRs reportedly recognized epitopes outside regions mutated in the B.1.351 and B.1.1.7 variants. Only a handful of AZD1222 recipients were SARS-CoV-2 seropositive at baseline, limiting conclusions about previously exposed vaccinees. In the small 56-69-year group, the increase in depth fell short of significance, most likely because of low power. The vaccine-associated CD4 TCRs covered the entire spike protein, and the dominant responses fell in regions 160-218 and 743-854. Because no day 14 peak-response samples were available, the repertoires could be characterized only after the peak T cell response.

In the paper's terms, the time point label means: baseline before first vaccination. According to the study, the label for this sample's treatment or condition signals: meningococcal conjugate vaccine given as trial control. Samples from vaccinated people were obtained from the UK trials COV001 and COV002, which included a single-blind randomized controlled phase 2/3 trial of AZD1222 (ChAdOx1 nCoV-19) in healthy adults. For TCRbeta chain sequencing, PBMC samples from trial participants were taken at day 0 and at day 28 after the second dose. Sequences DFQATT (CDR1) and SNEGSKA (CDR2) are obtained from the germline V gene (reference sequence). The germline V and J ends show losses of 3 bases and 6 bases respectively, and no gene match explains 13 bases of the junction. The CDR3 runs 16 residues from the cysteine to the phenylalanine. The only DNA kept is the CDR3, 48 bases in frame from the first base.

The CDR3 regions of human TCRbeta chains were analyzed by immunosequencing. In the source study's methods: Repertoire TCRs were checked for matches against a reference library of SARS-CoV-2-specific TCRs that had been generated using the MIRA antigen-specificity platform. Breadth was defined as the fraction of unique TCRs that were SARS-CoV-2-associated. Depth was defined as the fraction of total T cells that were SARS-CoV-2-associated. Each spike-specific TCR was assigned to its reactive spike region and to a CD4 or CD8 class using the MIRA data. Log10-transformed breadth and depth values were compared by one-way ANOVA with Sidak's multiple comparisons tests. TCRdb holds this immuneACCESS table with in-frame rearrangements only. Some clones are missing; in checked studies, unresolved V genes explain under half, and the rest has no known cause. D and trimming were read from the DNA, whereas the V and J calls and clone size are those reported in that table. Recorded for this sample are around 74,000 clones; about 92% of them occurred a single time. Jointly, the top ten make up 6% to 8.5% of the sample.

Specimen: peripheral blood, collected on day 0 of MenACWY control vaccination. The TCR sequence derives from an adult in good health. The chain was built from TRBV20-1 and TRBJ2-3, with 9 middle bases fitting TRBD2. The sequenced DNA is TGCAGTGCTAGTCCCAGCGGGAGGACTCAAGGGGATACGCAGTATTTT. This translates into CSASPSGRTQGDTQYF.